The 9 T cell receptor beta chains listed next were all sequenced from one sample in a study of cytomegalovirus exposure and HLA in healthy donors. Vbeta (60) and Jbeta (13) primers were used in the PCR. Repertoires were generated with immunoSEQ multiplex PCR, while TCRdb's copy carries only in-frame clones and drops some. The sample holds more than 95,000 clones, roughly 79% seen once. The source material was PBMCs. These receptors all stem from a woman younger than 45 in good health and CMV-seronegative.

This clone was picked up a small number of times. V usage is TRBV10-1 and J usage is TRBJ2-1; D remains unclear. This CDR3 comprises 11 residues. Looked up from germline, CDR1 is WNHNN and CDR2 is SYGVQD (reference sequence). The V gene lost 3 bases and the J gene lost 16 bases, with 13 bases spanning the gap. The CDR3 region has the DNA TGCGCCAGCAGTGATGACTCGATCCTCTTCTTC. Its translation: CASSDDSILFF.

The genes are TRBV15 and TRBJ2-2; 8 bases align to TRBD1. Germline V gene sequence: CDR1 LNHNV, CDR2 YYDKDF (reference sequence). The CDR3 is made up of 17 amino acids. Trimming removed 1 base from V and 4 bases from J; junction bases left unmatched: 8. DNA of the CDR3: TGTGCCACCAGCAGAGTGCGGACAGGGATGTCCACCGGGGAGCTGTTTTTT. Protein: CATSRVRTGMSTGELFF.

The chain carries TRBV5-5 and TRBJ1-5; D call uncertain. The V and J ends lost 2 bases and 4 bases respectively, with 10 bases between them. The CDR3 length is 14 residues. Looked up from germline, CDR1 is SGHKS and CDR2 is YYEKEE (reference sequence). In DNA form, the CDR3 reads TGTGCCAGCAGCTTTGCAGGCGAGAATCAGCCCCAGCATTTT. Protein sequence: CASSFAGENQPQHF.

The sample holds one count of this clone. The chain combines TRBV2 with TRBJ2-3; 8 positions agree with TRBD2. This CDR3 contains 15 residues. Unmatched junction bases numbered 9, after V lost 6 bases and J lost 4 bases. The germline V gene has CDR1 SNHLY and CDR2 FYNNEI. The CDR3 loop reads CASSGTGTSADTQYF. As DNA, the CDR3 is TGTGCCAGCAGCGGCACCGGGACTAGTGCAGATACGCAGTATTTT.

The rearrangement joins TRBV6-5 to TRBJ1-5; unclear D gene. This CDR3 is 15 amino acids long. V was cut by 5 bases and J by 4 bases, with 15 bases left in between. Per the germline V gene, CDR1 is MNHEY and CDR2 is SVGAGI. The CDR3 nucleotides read TGTGCCAGCAGTCCCAAACCCTCGGGAAATCAGCCCCAGCATTTT. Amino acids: CASSPKPSGNQPQHF.

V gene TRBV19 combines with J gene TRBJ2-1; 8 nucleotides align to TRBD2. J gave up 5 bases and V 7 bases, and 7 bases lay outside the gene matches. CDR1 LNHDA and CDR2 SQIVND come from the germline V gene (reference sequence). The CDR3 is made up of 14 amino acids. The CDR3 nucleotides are TGTGCCAGTACAGAGCGGGAGATCGACAATGAGCAGTTCTTC. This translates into CASTEREIDNEQFF.

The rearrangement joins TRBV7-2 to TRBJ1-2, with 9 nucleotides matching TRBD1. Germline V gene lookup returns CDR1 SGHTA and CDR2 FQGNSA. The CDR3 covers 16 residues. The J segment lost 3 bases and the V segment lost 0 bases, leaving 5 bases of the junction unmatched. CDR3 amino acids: CASSLAGTGPDYGYTF. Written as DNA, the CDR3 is TGTGCCAGCAGCTTAGCCGGGACAGGGCCCGACTATGGCTACACCTTC.

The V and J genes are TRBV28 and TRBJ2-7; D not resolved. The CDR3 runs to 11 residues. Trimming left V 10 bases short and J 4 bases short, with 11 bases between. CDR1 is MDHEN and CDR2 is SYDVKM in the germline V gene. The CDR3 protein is CATTSLYEQYF. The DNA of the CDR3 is TGTGCCACCACCTCCCTATACGAGCAGTACTTC. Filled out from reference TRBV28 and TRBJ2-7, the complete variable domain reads DVKVTQSSRYLVKRTGEKVFLECVQDMDHENMFWYRQDPGLGLRLIYFSYDVKMKEKGDIPEGYSVSREKKERFSLILESASTNQTSMYLCATTSLYEQYFGPGTRLTVT.

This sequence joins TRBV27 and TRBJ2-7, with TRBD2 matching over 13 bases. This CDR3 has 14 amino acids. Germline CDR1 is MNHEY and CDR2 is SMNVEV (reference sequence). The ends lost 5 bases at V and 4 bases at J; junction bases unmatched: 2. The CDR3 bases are TGTGCCAGCAGTGTGACTAGCGGGGGGTACGAGCAGTACTTC. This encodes CASSVTSGGYEQYF.